Listed below are T cell receptor beta chains from one sample, sequenced in a study of OX40 agonist ivuxolimab in advanced cancers. The assay was immunoSEQ multiplex PCR, and TCRdb's table has in-frame clones only and misses some. This sample has around 70,000 clones, with more than 85% found just once. This specimen consisted of CD4+ or CD8+ T cells sorted from blood, obtained in a trial of the OX40 agonist ivuxolimab. The receptors were gathered from an adult with an advanced solid tumor such as melanoma, head and neck, liver or kidney cancer. The CDR3 runs from the conserved cysteine through the conserved F or W. Fields, in order: V gene, clone size, J gene, D gene, CDR3 protein, CDR3 DNA. The D gene is left open where the match is weak. A clone size is listed for some rows: how often the clone was seen (once, few, many), or a class if it is expanded.

V gene: TRBV18
clone size: once
J gene: TRBJ2-7
D gene: TRBD1
CDR3 protein: CASSPPTGTGSGEQYF
CDR3 DNA: TGTGCCAGCTCACCGCCGACCGGGACAGGGTCAGGCGAGCAGTACTTC

V gene: TRBV29-1
clone size: -
J gene: TRBJ2-1
D gene: TRBD2
CDR3 protein: CSPVSRVAGRNEQFF
CDR3 DNA: TGCAGCCCGGTGTCCAGAGTAGCGGGCCGCAATGAGCAGTTCTTC

V gene: TRBV27
clone size: -
J gene: TRBJ1-1
D gene: -
CDR3 protein: CASSLQGQNTEAFF
CDR3 DNA: TGTGCCAGCAGTTTACAGGGACAGAACACTGAAGCTTTCTTT

V gene: TRBV28
clone size: once
J gene: TRBJ1-1
D gene: -
CDR3 protein: CASSFQGGNTEAFF
CDR3 DNA: TGTGCCAGCAGTTTCCAGGGAGGGAACACTGAAGCTTTCTTT

V gene: TRBV4-2
clone size: -
J gene: TRBJ1-2
D gene: -
CDR3 protein: CASSQDLRGGYTF
CDR3 DNA: TGTGCCAGCAGCCAAGATCTAAGAGGGGGCTACACCTTC

V gene: TRBV5-1
clone size: -
J gene: TRBJ2-5
D gene: -
CDR3 protein: CASRLGVLPETQYF
CDR3 DNA: TGCGCCAGCAGATTGGGCGTACTACCGGAGACCCAGTACTTC

V gene: TRBV5-6
clone size: -
J gene: TRBJ2-6
D gene: TRBD1
CDR3 protein: CASSLSPGQGASGANVLTF
CDR3 DNA: TGTGCCAGCAGCTTGTCCCCGGGACAGGGGGCAAGTGGGGCCAACGTCCTGACTTTC

V gene: TRBV30
clone size: -
J gene: TRBJ1-2
D gene: TRBD1
CDR3 protein: CAGTRLRGQGYIYGYTF
CDR3 DNA: TGTGCCGGGACTAGACTAAGGGGACAGGGATATATCTATGGCTACACCTTC

V gene: TRBV9
clone size: -
J gene: TRBJ2-1
D gene: -
CDR3 protein: CASSVVGGPGSEQFF
CDR3 DNA: TGTGCCAGCAGCGTAGTGGGGGGCCCAGGGTCTGAGCAGTTCTTC

V gene: TRBV6-5
clone size: -
J gene: TRBJ1-2
D gene: -
CDR3 protein: CASSYSVVYGYTF
CDR3 DNA: TGTGCCAGCAGTTACTCGGTCGTTTATGGCTACACCTTC

V gene: TRBV19
clone size: -
J gene: TRBJ2-5
D gene: -
CDR3 protein: CASAEGERRPQYF
CDR3 DNA: TGTGCCAGTGCGGAAGGGGAAAGGAGACCCCAGTACTTC

V gene: TRBV27
clone size: -
J gene: TRBJ2-3
D gene: TRBD2
CDR3 protein: CASSLSGTSVRDTQYF
CDR3 DNA: TGTGCCAGCAGCCTCTCGGGGACTAGCGTGAGAGATACGCAGTATTTT

V gene: TRBV19
clone size: -
J gene: TRBJ2-4
D gene: -
CDR3 protein: CASSAGTLNGAKNIQYF
CDR3 DNA: TGTGCCAGTTCGGCTGGTACGCTTAACGGGGCCAAAAACATTCAGTACTTC

V gene: TRBV5-5
clone size: -
J gene: TRBJ1-2
D gene: TRBD1
CDR3 protein: CASSLLALTGAAGYTF
CDR3 DNA: TGTGCCAGCAGCTTGTTGGCTCTGACAGGGGCGGCTGGCTACACCTTC

V gene: TRBV5-1
clone size: -
J gene: TRBJ2-7
D gene: TRBD1
CDR3 protein: CASSAGQGSYGQYF
CDR3 DNA: TGCGCCAGCAGCGCTGGACAGGGATCCTACGGGCAGTACTTC

V gene: TRBV4-2
clone size: -
J gene: TRBJ1-1
D gene: -
CDR3 protein: CASSQEQLGTEAFF
CDR3 DNA: TGTGCCAGCAGCCAAGAACAGCTAGGCACTGAAGCTTTCTTT

V gene: TRBV5-4
clone size: -
J gene: TRBJ2-6
D gene: -
CDR3 protein: CASRPRTSSGANVLTF
CDR3 DNA: TGTGCCAGCAGACCCAGGACGTCTTCTGGGGCCAACGTCCTGACTTTC

V gene: TRBV6-5
clone size: -
J gene: TRBJ2-7
D gene: TRBD1
CDR3 protein: CASSDRGGPYEQYF
CDR3 DNA: TGTGCCAGCAGTGACAGGGGCGGACCCTACGAGCAGTACTTC

V gene: TRBV27
clone size: -
J gene: TRBJ1-2
D gene: -
CDR3 protein: CASSSRVGYGYTF
CDR3 DNA: TGTGCCAGCAGTTCCAGGGTGGGCTATGGCTACACCTTC

V gene: TRBV19
clone size: -
J gene: TRBJ1-5
D gene: TRBD1
CDR3 protein: CASSRTGGNQPQHF
CDR3 DNA: TGTGCCAGTAGTAGGACAGGGGGCAATCAGCCCCAGCATTTT

V gene: TRBV6-1
clone size: -
J gene: TRBJ1-1
D gene: TRBD1
CDR3 protein: CASRGGQENTEAFF
CDR3 DNA: TGTGCCAGCAGAGGGGGACAGGAGAACACTGAAGCTTTCTTT

V gene: TRBV19
clone size: -
J gene: TRBJ2-2
D gene: -
CDR3 protein: CASSWGTGELFF
CDR3 DNA: TGTGCCAGTAGTTGGGGAACCGGGGAGCTGTTTTTT

V gene: TRBV19
clone size: -
J gene: TRBJ2-1
D gene: -
CDR3 protein: CASSIGRGDEQFF
CDR3 DNA: TGTGCCAGTAGTATAGGGCGGGGCGATGAGCAGTTCTTC

V gene: TRBV19
clone size: -
J gene: TRBJ2-3
D gene: -
CDR3 protein: CASSRRGLSTDTQYF
CDR3 DNA: TGTGCCAGTAGTAGGCGGGGGCTGAGCACAGATACGCAGTATTTT

V gene: TRBV5-1
clone size: -
J gene: TRBJ2-5
D gene: TRBD1
CDR3 protein: CASSRDRGQETQYF
CDR3 DNA: TGCGCCAGCAGCAGGGACAGGGGCCAAGAGACCCAGTACTTC

V gene: TRBV7-2
clone size: few
J gene: TRBJ2-1
D gene: -
CDR3 protein: CASSRGPAWGEQFF
CDR3 DNA: TGTGCCAGCTCCCGGGGTCCGGCCTGGGGTGAGCAGTTCTTC

V gene: TRBV7-9
clone size: -
J gene: TRBJ2-6
D gene: TRBD1
CDR3 protein: CASSLAGTGRSGANVLTF
CDR3 DNA: TGTGCCAGCAGCTTAGCCGGGACAGGGCGGTCTGGGGCCAACGTCCTGACTTTC

V gene: TRBV11-2
clone size: -
J gene: TRBJ2-1
D gene: TRBD2
CDR3 protein: CASSRDYRSDEQFF
CDR3 DNA: TGTGCCAGCAGCCGGGACTATCGTAGCGATGAGCAGTTCTTC

V gene: TRBV6-1
clone size: -
J gene: TRBJ2-2
D gene: -
CDR3 protein: CASSELSGGTGELFF
CDR3 DNA: TGTGCCAGCAGTGAATTGTCAGGTGGGACCGGGGAGCTGTTTTTT

V gene: TRBV27
clone size: -
J gene: TRBJ2-5
D gene: -
CDR3 protein: CASSDLKRETQYF
CDR3 DNA: TGTGCCAGCAGCGACCTTAAACGAGAGACCCAGTACTTC

V gene: TRBV5-4
clone size: few
J gene: TRBJ2-1
D gene: TRBD1
CDR3 protein: CASSSWTGGYNEQFF
CDR3 DNA: TGTGCCAGCAGCTCGTGGACAGGCGGGTACAATGAGCAGTTCTTC

V gene: TRBV20-1
clone size: -
J gene: TRBJ2-7
D gene: -
CDR3 protein: CSAAGGAEQYF
CDR3 DNA: TGCAGTGCTGCAGGGGGGGCCGAGCAGTACTTC

V gene: TRBV9
clone size: once
J gene: TRBJ2-5
D gene: -
CDR3 protein: CASSVGTADQETQYF
CDR3 DNA: TGTGCCAGCAGCGTAGGGACCGCCGACCAAGAGACCCAGTACTTC

V gene: TRBV2
clone size: -
J gene: TRBJ1-2
D gene: -
CDR3 protein: CASSEVGQGYGYTF
CDR3 DNA: TGTGCCAGCAGTGAAGTCGGGCAGGGTTATGGCTACACCTTC

V gene: TRBV7-9
clone size: -
J gene: TRBJ2-7
D gene: -
CDR3 protein: CASSLVADEQYF
CDR3 DNA: TGTGCCAGCAGCTTAGTTGCGGACGAGCAGTACTTC

V gene: TRBV5-5
clone size: -
J gene: TRBJ1-5
D gene: -
CDR3 protein: CASSLESGQPQHF
CDR3 DNA: TGTGCCAGCAGCTTGGAGTCGGGACAGCCCCAGCATTTT

V gene: TRBV7-9
clone size: once
J gene: TRBJ2-7
D gene: -
CDR3 protein: CASSQGSTSTYEQYF
CDR3 DNA: TGTGCCAGCAGCCAAGGGTCCACCTCAACCTACGAGCAGTACTTC

V gene: TRBV7-3
clone size: -
J gene: TRBJ2-1
D gene: TRBD2
CDR3 protein: CASSVAGVVNEQFF
CDR3 DNA: TGTGCCAGCAGCGTAGCGGGAGTTGTAAATGAGCAGTTCTTC

V gene: TRBV7-8
clone size: -
J gene: TRBJ2-2
D gene: TRBD2
CDR3 protein: CASSSSGGAVDTGELFF
CDR3 DNA: TGTGCCAGCAGCTCTAGCGGGGGGGCCGTGGACACCGGGGAGCTGTTTTTT

V gene: TRBV5-1
clone size: -
J gene: TRBJ1-3
D gene: -
CDR3 protein: CASSWDTHSGNTIYF
CDR3 DNA: TGCGCCAGCAGTTGGGACACCCACTCTGGAAACACCATATATTTT

V gene: TRBV5-5
clone size: -
J gene: TRBJ1-5
D gene: -
CDR3 protein: CASSLENQPQHF
CDR3 DNA: TGTGCCAGCAGCTTAGAGAATCAGCCCCAGCATTTT

V gene: TRBV6-5
clone size: -
J gene: TRBJ1-5
D gene: -
CDR3 protein: CASSYSYTGRQPQHF
CDR3 DNA: TGTGCCAGCAGTTACTCGTACACAGGGAGGCAGCCCCAGCATTTT

V gene: TRBV7-8
clone size: once
J gene: TRBJ1-5
D gene: -
CDR3 protein: CASSLWDPTSPPQHF
CDR3 DNA: TGTGCCAGCAGCTTATGGGACCCAACCTCTCCGCCCCAGCATTTT

V gene: TRBV5-6
clone size: -
J gene: TRBJ1-1
D gene: TRBD1
CDR3 protein: CASSSRQGNTEAFF
CDR3 DNA: TGTGCCAGCAGCTCAAGACAGGGGAACACTGAAGCTTTCTTT

V gene: TRBV6-1
clone size: -
J gene: TRBJ2-1
D gene: -
CDR3 protein: CASSVGQSYNEQFF
CDR3 DNA: TGTGCCAGCAGCGTAGGACAGTCCTACAATGAGCAGTTCTTC

V gene: TRBV18
clone size: -
J gene: TRBJ2-7
D gene: TRBD1
CDR3 protein: CASSLTGVQYF
CDR3 DNA: TGTGCCAGCTCCCTGACAGGGGTGCAGTACTTC

V gene: TRBV19
clone size: -
J gene: TRBJ1-2
D gene: TRBD1
CDR3 protein: CASSPLPGDRVGGYTF
CDR3 DNA: TGTGCCAGTAGTCCCCTCCCAGGGGACAGGGTAGGTGGCTACACCTTC

V gene: TRBV13
clone size: -
J gene: TRBJ2-3
D gene: TRBD1
CDR3 protein: CASKRGHTDSTQYF
CDR3 DNA: TGTGCCAGCAAAAGGGGGCACACTGACTCTACGCAGTATTTT

V gene: TRBV7-8
clone size: -
J gene: TRBJ1-2
D gene: -
CDR3 protein: CASSSGLRAYTF
CDR3 DNA: TGTGCCAGCAGCTCGGGATTGAGGGCGTACACCTTC

V gene: TRBV19
clone size: once
J gene: TRBJ1-1
D gene: -
CDR3 protein: CASSIGVAEAFF
CDR3 DNA: TGTGCCAGTAGTATTGGGGTCGCTGAAGCTTTCTTT

V gene: TRBV6-5
clone size: -
J gene: TRBJ1-2
D gene: -
CDR3 protein: CASSSPGGPYTF
CDR3 DNA: TGTGCCAGCAGTTCCCCGGGAGGGCCCTACACCTTC

V gene: TRBV19
clone size: once
J gene: TRBJ1-1
D gene: -
CDR3 protein: CASSIETGRDTEAFF
CDR3 DNA: TGTGCCAGTAGTATAGAAACAGGGAGGGACACTGAAGCTTTCTTT

V gene: TRBV19
clone size: -
J gene: TRBJ1-4
D gene: -
CDR3 protein: CASSIEPGEKLFF
CDR3 DNA: TGTGCCAGTAGTATAGAACCGGGAGAAAAACTGTTTTTT

V gene: TRBV5-6
clone size: -
J gene: TRBJ2-7
D gene: -
CDR3 protein: CASSCPPKQYF
CDR3 DNA: TGTGCCAGCAGCTGCCCCCCAAAGCAGTACTTC

V gene: TRBV20-1
clone size: -
J gene: TRBJ1-2
D gene: -
CDR3 protein: CSARDYSDYTF
CDR3 DNA: TGCAGTGCTAGGGACTACTCGGACTACACCTTC